This T cell receptor beta chain is drawn from a study of blood T cell repertoires in COVID-19. About the research overall: Some COVID-19 samples were acute and others convalescent; all came from the United States, Italy and Spain. PBMCs, B-cell-depleted T cells, or T cells provided the cDNA or gDNA that made up the material.

CDR3 size: 15 residues. V lost 3 bases to trimming and J lost 0 bases, with 11 bases between them. From germline, CDR1 is SGHTA and CDR2 FQGNSA. Source study methods: Reference gene primer amplification in the assay estimated nucleated cell counts. Profiling relied on immunoSEQ multiplex PCR, and the TCRdb table lists in-frame clones only, not all of them. V, J and clone size reflect that table, while D and trimming were determined from the DNA. This table holds 100,000 to 150,000 clones, around 83% found once. J is TRBJ1-2 and V is TRBV7-2; D may be TRBD1 (5 bases). The sequenced sample was peripheral blood. The source of this sequence is a man aged 55 to 70 with acute or convalescent COVID-19. The CDR3 sequence is CASSFSRAPNYGYTF. The CDR3 region has the DNA TGTGCCAGCAGCTTTAGCAGGGCCCCTAACTATGGCTACACCTTC.